What follows describes a single T cell receptor (beta chain). Since all of the isolated RNA was reverse transcribed, expressed TCRB transcripts were what got sequenced. Data came from immunoSEQ multiplex PCR; TCRdb stores just in-frame clones and leaves some out. The sample includes approximately 300,000 clones, approximately 10% of them seen just once. The sample comes from a study of beta chain features in type 1 diabetes. Per the germline V gene, CDR1 is MNHEY and CDR2 is SMNVEV (reference sequence). The J segment lost 9 bases and the V segment lost 3 bases, leaving 5 bases of the junction unmatched. This CDR3 has 14 amino acids.

This clonotype originated in a woman aged 25 to 45 in good health. Material for sequencing was naive CD4+ T cells from blood. The chain joins TRBV27 to TRBJ2-5; TRBD2 agrees at 12 bases. In nucleotides, the CDR3 is TGTGCCAGCAGTTTGAGACTAGCGGGGGCCCCCCAGTACTTC. Protein product: CASSLRLAGAPQYF.